This T cell receptor (beta chain) emerged from a study of blood T cell repertoires in COVID-19. Study-level information: The origin of the acute and convalescent COVID-19 samples was the United States, Italy and Spain.

The CDR3 totals 18 residues. Germline CDR1 LGHDT, CDR2 YNNKEL (reference sequence). V shed 0 bases, J shed 4 bases, and the junction held 12 bases outside the gene matches. In the source study's methods: The assay estimated nucleated cells by amplifying reference gene primers. TCRdb keeps only in-frame clones here, not all; method: immunoSEQ multiplex PCR. That table gives V, J and clone size, and the DNA gave D and trimming. Seen here are about 280,000 clones, roughly 85% observed once, and the top ten hold approximately 5.1%. J is TRBJ1-1 and V is TRBV3-1 (or the pseudogene TRBV3-2); 9 bases fit TRBD1. The sequenced sample consisted of peripheral blood. The sequence derives from a man aged 45-65 years with active or convalescent COVID-19. CDR3 loop: CASSQETRGQGTGTEAFF. For the CDR3, the DNA is TGTGCCAGCAGCCAAGAAACCCGGGGACAGGGTACAGGCACTGAAGCTTTCTTT.